This T cell receptor (beta chain) stems from a study of spatial heterogeneity in lung cancer (dated by TCRdb to 2018 to 2020). Background for the entire study: Samples were obtained from 65 to 90 patients with early-stage, untreated non-small cell lung cancer from the lung TRACERx cohort. Both alpha and beta chains were TCR-sequenced in samples taken at surgery, namely 220 tumor regions, more than 62 matched nontumor lung samples and 55 to 60 PBMC samples. Follow-up PBMC samples were sequenced whenever available, and the median time to follow-up was about 24 months after resection. Beta-chain transcripts were consistently detected in greater numbers than alpha-chain transcripts, which likely reflects a higher abundance of beta-chain transcripts. In the raw uncorrected reads, each unique combination of TCR and UMI appeared more than ten times on average. The study quantitatively compared TCR alpha and beta repertoires across multiple tumor regions, matched nontumor lung and blood in non-small cell lung cancer. Nonsynonymous mutation counts, determined by whole-exome sequencing of tumor tissue, were related to TCR repertoire features.

General conclusions and limits of the study: Comparisons of baseline and follow-up blood repertoires included only about 15 patients. Ubiquitous expanded tumor TCRs were found in blood more often at tumor resection than at routine follow-up. Additional single-cell paired TCR alpha and beta sequencing was considered necessary to confirm, at a functional level, the hypothesis that regional TCRs recognize regional mutations.

The sample holds many counts of this clonotype. The target of this receptor is not known. The sample holds no much larger clone one base away, and base qualities are not on file. The time point label, as the study defines it: blood at routine non-recurrence follow-up after resection. For TCR sequencing, whole RNA was extracted from tumor and nontumor lung tissue, or from cryopreserved PBMC samples, and no cell sorting was done. A patient was chosen for TCR sequencing only when enough RNA was available from at least two tumor regions. Library preparation used 5' RACE. The instrument was a NextSeq 500. The TCR library protocol attached a unique molecular identifier to each TCR cDNA molecule to allow correction of PCR and sequencing errors. Per the original workflow: Decombinator tools were used for TCR identification, UMI-based error correction and CDR3 extraction. Expanded TCRs were defined as those above a frequency of 2 per 1,000, corresponding to the top 1% of the tumor frequency distribution. Renyi diversity was computed with the R vegan package after each repertoire had been subsampled 100 times to 5,000 TCRs. CDR3 similarity networks were built from amino acid triplet string-kernel similarity, with CDR3s being connected when pairwise similarity was above 0.82. Using fastp at Q25 and MiXCR, TCRdb reprocessed the public reads and kept productive beta chains. Rows are combined by CDR3 protein, so each entry shows the most common genes and DNA. These V and J calls are TCRdb output, not the study's own analysis. A total of roughly 120,000 distinct CDR3 sequences appear in this sample, less than 15% of them only once. Over 15% of the sample lies in the top ten.

The V and J ends are trimmed by 7 bases and 0 bases, leaving 14 bases between them. The CDR1 and CDR2 encoded by the germline V gene are SGHRS and YFSETQ. From the cysteine through the phenylalanine, the CDR3 covers 16 amino acids. The DNA shown is the 48-base CDR3, in frame from base 1. The chain is encoded by TRBV5-1 joined to TRBJ2-6, and TRBD1 may be the D gene, going by 6 matching bases. The sequence derives from a male donor with early-stage non-small cell lung cancer. The source material was PBMCs, sampled at follow-up. The CDR3 reads CASAQGTSSGANVLTF. The sequenced DNA is TGCGCCAGCGCACAGGGAACCTCCTCTGGGGCCAACGTCCTGACTTTC.